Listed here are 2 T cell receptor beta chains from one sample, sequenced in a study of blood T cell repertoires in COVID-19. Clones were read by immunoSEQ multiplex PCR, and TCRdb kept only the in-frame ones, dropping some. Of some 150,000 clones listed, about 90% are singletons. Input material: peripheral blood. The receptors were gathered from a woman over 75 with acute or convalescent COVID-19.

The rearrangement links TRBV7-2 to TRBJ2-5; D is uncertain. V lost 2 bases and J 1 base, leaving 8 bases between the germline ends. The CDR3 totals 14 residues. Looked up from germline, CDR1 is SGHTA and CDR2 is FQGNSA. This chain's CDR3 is CASSLYGPQETQYF. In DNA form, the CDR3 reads TGTGCCAGCAGCTTATATGGGCCCCAAGAGACCCAGTACTTC.

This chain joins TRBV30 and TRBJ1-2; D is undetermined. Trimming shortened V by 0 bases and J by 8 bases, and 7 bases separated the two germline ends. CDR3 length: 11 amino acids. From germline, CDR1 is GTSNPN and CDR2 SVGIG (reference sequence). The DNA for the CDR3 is TGTGCCTGGAGTGTATCACGGGGCTACACCTTC. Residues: CAWSVSRGYTF.